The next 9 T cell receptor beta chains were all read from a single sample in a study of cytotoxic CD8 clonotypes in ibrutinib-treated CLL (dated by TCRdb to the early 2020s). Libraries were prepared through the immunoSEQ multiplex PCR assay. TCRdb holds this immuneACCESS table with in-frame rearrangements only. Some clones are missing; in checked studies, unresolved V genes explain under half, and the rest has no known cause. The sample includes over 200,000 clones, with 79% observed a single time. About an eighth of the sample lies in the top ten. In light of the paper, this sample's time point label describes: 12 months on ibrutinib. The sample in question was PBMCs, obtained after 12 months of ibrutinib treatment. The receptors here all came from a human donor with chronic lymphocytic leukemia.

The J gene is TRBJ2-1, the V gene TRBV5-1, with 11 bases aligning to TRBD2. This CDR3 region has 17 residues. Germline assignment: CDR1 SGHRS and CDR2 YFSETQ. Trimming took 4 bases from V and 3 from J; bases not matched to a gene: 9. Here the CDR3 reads CASSPDMTSGNYNEQFF. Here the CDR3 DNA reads TGCGCCAGCAGCCCCGATATGACTAGCGGGAACTACAATGAGCAGTTCTTC.

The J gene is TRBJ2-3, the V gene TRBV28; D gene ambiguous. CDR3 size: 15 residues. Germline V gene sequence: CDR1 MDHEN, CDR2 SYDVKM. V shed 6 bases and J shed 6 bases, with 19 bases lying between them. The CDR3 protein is CASSPPLFFPDTQYF. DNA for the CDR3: TGTGCCAGCAGCCCCCCCCTTTTTTTTCCGGATACGCAGTATTTT.

The CDR3 region has the DNA TGTGCCAGCAGCCACGCCCCGGGACAGGGCGACTATGGCTACACCTTC. Amino acid sequence: CASSHAPGQGDYGYTF. J is TRBJ1-2 and V is TRBV7-3; TRBD1 matches at 9 bases. The V gene's germline CDR1 is SGHTA and CDR2 FQGTGA. The CDR3 runs to 16 residues. Germline trimming cut 5 bases from V and 3 bases from J; bases unmatched to any gene: 10. The full variable domain, rest sourced from reference TRBV7-3 and TRBJ1-2, is GAGVSQTPSNKVTEKGKYVELRCDPISGHTALYWYRQSLGQGPEFLIYFQGTGAADDSGLPNDRFFAVRPEGSVSTLKIQRTERGDSAVYLCASSHAPGQGDYGYTFGSGTRLTVV.

The CDR3 sequence is CASDPGQGGEKLFF. CDR3 DNA sequence: TGTGCCAGCGACCCGGGACAGGGAGGTGAAAAACTGTTTTTT. The chain employs TRBV6-6 and TRBJ1-4; 9 nucleotides agree with TRBD1. The CDR3 contains 14 residues. The trim removed 8 bases at V and 7 bases at J, leaving 8 bases unmatched. In germline, CDR1 is MNHNY, CDR2 SVGAGI (reference sequence).

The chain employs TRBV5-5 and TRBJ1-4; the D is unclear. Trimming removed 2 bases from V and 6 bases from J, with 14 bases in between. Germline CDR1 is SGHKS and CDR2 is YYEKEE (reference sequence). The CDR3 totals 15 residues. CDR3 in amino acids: CASSFPQEAYEKLFF. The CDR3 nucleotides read TGTGCCAGCAGCTTCCCCCAGGAGGCGTATGAAAAACTGTTTTTT.

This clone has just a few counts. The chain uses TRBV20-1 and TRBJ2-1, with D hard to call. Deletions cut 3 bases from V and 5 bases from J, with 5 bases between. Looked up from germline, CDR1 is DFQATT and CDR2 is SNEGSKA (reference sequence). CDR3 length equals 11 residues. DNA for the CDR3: TGCAGTGCTAGGATCGACAATGAGCAGTTCTTC. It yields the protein CSARIDNEQFF.

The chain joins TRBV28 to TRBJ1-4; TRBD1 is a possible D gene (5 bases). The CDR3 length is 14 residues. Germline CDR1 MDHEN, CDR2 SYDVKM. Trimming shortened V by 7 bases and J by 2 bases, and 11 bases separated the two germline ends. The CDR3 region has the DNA TGTGCCAGCAACGGGGCCAGCACTAATGAAAAACTGTTTTTT. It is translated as CASNGASTNEKLFF.

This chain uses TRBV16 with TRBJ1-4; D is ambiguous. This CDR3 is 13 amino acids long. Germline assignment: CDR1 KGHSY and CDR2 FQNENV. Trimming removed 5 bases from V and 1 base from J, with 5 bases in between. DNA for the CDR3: TGTGCCAGCAGCGGAGGAACTAATGAAAAACTGTTTTTT. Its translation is CASSGGTNEKLFF.

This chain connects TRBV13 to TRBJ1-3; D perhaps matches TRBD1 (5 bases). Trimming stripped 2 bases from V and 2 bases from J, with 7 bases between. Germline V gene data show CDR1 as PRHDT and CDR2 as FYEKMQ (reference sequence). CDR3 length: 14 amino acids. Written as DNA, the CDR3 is TGTGCCAGCAGCTTACTAGGGGCTGGAAACACCATATATTTT. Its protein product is CASSLLGAGNTIYF.